Listed below are T cell receptor beta chains from one sample, sequenced in a study of CD8+ T cells in alopecia areata. The method was immunoSEQ multiplex PCR; TCRdb's version includes in-frame clones alone and lacks a portion of them. The data hold just over 150,000 clones, with 50% to 70% observed a single time. The sample was CD4+ T cells sorted from blood, taken at week 4, from a patient treated with tofacitinib. These receptors all come from a human donor with alopecia areata. Both conserved end residues are trimmed from each CDR3. Fields, in order: clone size, J gene, V gene, CDR3 protein. Where a row states a size, it is once, few, many or the class of an expanded clone; other rows omit it.

>.|TRBJ2-5|TRBV29-1
SVPTSGGLLGTQY
>.|TRBJ2-2|TRBV29-1
SVDVGSGTGELF
>.|TRBJ2-5|TRBV5-6
ASSLRQGQETQY
>once|TRBJ2-1|TRBV15
ATSRDWNEQF
>.|TRBJ2-3|TRBV27
ASSLYGGTDTQY
>.|TRBJ2-5|TRBV7-9
ASSLRGRKETQY
>.|TRBJ2-4|TRBV11-2
ASSALTGDIQY
>.|TRBJ1-2|TRBV5-4
ASSQPQGHYGYT
>.|TRBJ1-5|TRBV15
ATSRDRDSLPQPQH
>.|TRBJ1-5|TRBV2
ASDSRSQPQH
>.|TRBJ2-7|TRBV6-6
ASGGRTGDSYEQY
>few|TRBJ2-1|TRBV12-1
ASSFQHGEQF
>.|TRBJ2-2|TRBV5-1
ASSWGQGITGELF
>few|TRBJ2-7|TRBV30
AWSDSGVYEQY
>.|TRBJ2-4|TRBV4-1
ASSQDGGYRDIQY
>.|TRBJ1-2|TRBV25-1
ASSFGTGVGYT
>.|TRBJ2-7|TRBV7-6
ASSLARGEQY
>.|TRBJ2-3|TRBV29-1
SVGRGALDTQY
>.|TRBJ2-7|TRBV29-1
SVVTGGYEQY
>.|TRBJ1-5|TRBV7-2
ASSHRDSNQPQH
>.|TRBJ1-6|TRBV30
ASGRGGPLH
>.|TRBJ1-6|TRBV30
AWGLGHANSPLH
>.|TRBJ1-2|TRBV4-2
ASSQDEWGRAGYT
>few|TRBJ1-3|TRBV30
AWTRNAGNTIY
>.|TRBJ1-6|TRBV27
ASSRQVVNSPLH
>.|TRBJ2-1|TRBV7-7
ASSLEGLAPYNEQF
>.|TRBJ2-7|TRBV5-1
ASSLGGTRVYEQY
>.|TRBJ2-5|TRBV29-1
SVGLFGGETQY
>many|TRBJ1-5|TRBV18
ASSPGQKQPQH
>.|TRBJ2-5|TRBV7-9
ASSFPSGGDQETQY
>once|TRBJ1-1|TRBV29-1
SVGGQGNREAF
>.|TRBJ1-1|TRBV11-2
ASRPPWEGPNTEAF
>.|TRBJ2-3|TRBV29-1
SVIARSLTDTQY
>.|TRBJ1-5|TRBV11-2
ASSLERSQPQH
>few|TRBJ1-3|TRBV7-9
ASSLIARISGNTIY
>.|TRBJ2-3|TRBV7-9
ASSPTGPDTQY
>many|TRBJ1-2|TRBV10-3
AIEGARGNYGYT
>.|TRBJ2-7|TRBV29-1
SVDGGLNEQY
>few|TRBJ1-2|TRBV4-2
ASSLSGGMDDGYT
>.|TRBJ2-1|TRBV11-2
ASSLIDSRHEQF
>.|TRBJ1-6|TRBV30
AWDTGFNSPLH
>.|TRBJ1-2|TRBV25-1
ASSGQIYGYT
>.|TRBJ1-2|TRBV6-1
ASSEGLSSPYGYT
>few|TRBJ1-4|TRBV7-2
ASSPRDRGLRLF
>.|TRBJ1-2|TRBV5-1
ASSSSLGRDYGYT
>few|TRBJ2-7|TRBV18
ASSPGIAGKLEQY
>once|TRBJ1-1|TRBV9
ASSPRTGVLNTEAF
>.|TRBJ2-5|TRBV11-1
ASSFTGSETQY
>once|TRBJ2-7|TRBV7-2
ASSLFSGQAYEQY
>.|TRBJ1-1|TRBV5-6
ASSLNLGTEAF
>few|TRBJ1-5|TRBV2
ASSVRGRGMRDQPQH
>.|TRBJ2-5|TRBV30
AWSVQVGETQY
>many|TRBJ2-2|TRBV9
ASSAQGVTNTGELF